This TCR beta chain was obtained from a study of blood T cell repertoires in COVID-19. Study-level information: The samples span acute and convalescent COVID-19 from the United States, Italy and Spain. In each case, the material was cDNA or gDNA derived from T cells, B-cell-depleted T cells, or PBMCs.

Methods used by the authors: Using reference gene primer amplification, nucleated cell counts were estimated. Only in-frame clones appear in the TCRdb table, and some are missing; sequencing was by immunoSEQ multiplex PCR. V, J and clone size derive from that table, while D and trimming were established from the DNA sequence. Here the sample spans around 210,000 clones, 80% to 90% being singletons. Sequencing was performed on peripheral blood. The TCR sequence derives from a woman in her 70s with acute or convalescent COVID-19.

The CDR3 nucleotides read TGTGCCAGCTCTGACGGGATTACCTACGAGCAGTACTTC. Translated, it gives CASSDGITYEQYF. This chain links TRBV18 with TRBJ2-7, with D possibly TRBD2 on 5 matching bases. Germline assignment: CDR1 KGHSH and CDR2 LQKENI. The CDR3 totals 13 residues. The ends were cut back, 6 bases at V and 2 bases at J, with 11 bases in the middle.